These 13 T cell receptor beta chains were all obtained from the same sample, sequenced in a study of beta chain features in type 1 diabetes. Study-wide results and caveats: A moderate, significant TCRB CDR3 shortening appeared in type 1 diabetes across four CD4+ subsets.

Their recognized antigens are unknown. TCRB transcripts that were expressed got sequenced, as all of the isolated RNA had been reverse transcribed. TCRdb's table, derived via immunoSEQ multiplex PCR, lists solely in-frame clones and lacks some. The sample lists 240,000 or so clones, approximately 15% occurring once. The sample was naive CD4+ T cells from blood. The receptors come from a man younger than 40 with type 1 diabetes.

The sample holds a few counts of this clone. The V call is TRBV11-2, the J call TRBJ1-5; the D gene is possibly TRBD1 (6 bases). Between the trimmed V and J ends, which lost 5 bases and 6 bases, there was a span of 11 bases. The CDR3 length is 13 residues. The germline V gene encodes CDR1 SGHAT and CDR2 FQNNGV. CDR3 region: CASSTGTTQPQHF. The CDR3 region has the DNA TGTGCCAGCAGCACAGGGACAACTCAGCCCCAGCATTTT.

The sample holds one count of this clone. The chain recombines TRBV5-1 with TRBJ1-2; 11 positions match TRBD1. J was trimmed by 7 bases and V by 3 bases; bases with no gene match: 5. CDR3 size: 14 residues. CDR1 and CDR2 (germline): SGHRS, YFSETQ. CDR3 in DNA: TGCGCCAGCAGCTCAGGACAGGGGGCGTCTGGCTACACCTTC. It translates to CASSSGQGASGYTF. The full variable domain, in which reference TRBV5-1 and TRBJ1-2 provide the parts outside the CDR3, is KAGVTQTPRYLIKTRGQQVTLSCSPISGHRSVSWYQQTPGQGLQFLFEYFSETQRNKGNFPGRFSGRQFSNSRSEMNVSTLELGDSALYLCASSSGQGASGYTFGSGTRLTVV.

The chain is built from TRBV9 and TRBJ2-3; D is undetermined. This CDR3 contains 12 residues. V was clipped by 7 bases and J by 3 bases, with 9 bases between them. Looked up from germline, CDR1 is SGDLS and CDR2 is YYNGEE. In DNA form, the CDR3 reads TGTGCCAGCTCCCCCCAAACAGATACGCAGTATTTT. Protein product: CASSPQTDTQYF.

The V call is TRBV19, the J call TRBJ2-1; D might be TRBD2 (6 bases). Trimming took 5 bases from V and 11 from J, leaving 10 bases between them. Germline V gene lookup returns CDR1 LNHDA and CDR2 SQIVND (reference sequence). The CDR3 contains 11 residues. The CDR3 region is CASSAGRQQFF. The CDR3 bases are TGTGCCAGTAGTGCCGGGAGACAGCAGTTCTTC. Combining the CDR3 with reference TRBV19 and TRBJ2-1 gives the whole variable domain DGGITQSPKYLFRKEGQNVTLSCEQNLNHDAMYWYRQDPGQGLRLIYYSQIVNDFQKGDIAEGYSVSREKKESFPLTVTSAQKNPTAFYLCASSAGRQQFFGPGTRLTVL.

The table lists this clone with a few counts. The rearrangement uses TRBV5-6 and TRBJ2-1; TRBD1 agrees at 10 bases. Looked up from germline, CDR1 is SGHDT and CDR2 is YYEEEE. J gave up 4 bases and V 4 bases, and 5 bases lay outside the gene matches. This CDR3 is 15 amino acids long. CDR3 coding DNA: TGTGCCAGCAGCCCGCCGGGACAGGGGTACAATGAGCAGTTCTTC. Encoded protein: CASSPPGQGYNEQFF.

In DNA form, the CDR3 reads TGCGCCAGCAGCGTGACAGGGATCGGCTACACCTTC. It is translated as CASSVTGIGYTF. V usage is TRBV5-1 and J usage is TRBJ1-2, with TRBD1 matching 7 bases. CDR1 SGHRS and CDR2 YFSETQ come from the germline V gene. The length of the CDR3 is 12 residues. Trimming removed 4 bases from V and 8 bases from J; junction bases left unmatched: 5.

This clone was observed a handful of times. In DNA form, the CDR3 reads TGTGCCAGCAGACTCAGGGAAGCCTACAATGAGCAGTTCTTC. It translates to CASRLREAYNEQFF. The chain carries TRBV11-2 and TRBJ2-1; weak D call: TRBD1 (5 bases). The CDR3 loop spans 14 amino acids. The germline V and J ends were trimmed by 6 bases and 2 bases, with 11 bases remaining between them. Germline CDR1 reads SGHAT; CDR2 reads FQNNGV.

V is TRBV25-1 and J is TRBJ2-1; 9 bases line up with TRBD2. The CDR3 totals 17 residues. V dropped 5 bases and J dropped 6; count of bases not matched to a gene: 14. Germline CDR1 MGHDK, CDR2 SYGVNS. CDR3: CASSYGTGTSLVNEQFF. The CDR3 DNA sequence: TGTGCCAGCAGTTACGGCACCGGGACTAGCCTTGTCAATGAGCAGTTCTTC.

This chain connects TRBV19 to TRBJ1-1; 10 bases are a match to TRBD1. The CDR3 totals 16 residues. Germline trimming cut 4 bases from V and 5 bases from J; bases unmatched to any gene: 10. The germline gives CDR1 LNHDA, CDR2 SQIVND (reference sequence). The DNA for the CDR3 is TGTGCCAGTAGTACCCGGACAGGGGGATGGAATACTGAAGCTTTCTTT. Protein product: CASSTRTGGWNTEAFF.

CDR3 nucleotides: TGTGCCAGCAGCAGGACTAGCGGGGGCAGCACAGATACGCAGTATTTT. Its protein is CASSRTSGGSTDTQYF. This sequence joins TRBV13 and TRBJ2-3, with 13 bases lining up with TRBD2. After removal of 5 bases from V and 0 bases from J, the junction contained 2 bases not matched to a gene. Germline CDR1 is PRHDT and CDR2 is FYEKMQ (reference sequence). The CDR3 runs 16 residues. The full variable domain, its missing parts supplied by reference TRBV13 and TRBJ2-3, is AAGVIQSPRHLIKEKRETATLKCYPIPRHDTVYWYQQGPGQDPQFLISFYEKMQSDKGSIPDRFSAQQFSDYHSELNMSSLELGDSALYFCASSRTSGGSTDTQYFGPGTRLTVL.

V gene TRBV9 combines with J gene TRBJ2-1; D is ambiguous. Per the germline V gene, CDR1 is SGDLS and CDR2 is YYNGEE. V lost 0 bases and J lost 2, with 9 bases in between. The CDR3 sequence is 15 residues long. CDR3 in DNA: TGTGCCAGCAGCGTAGCGACATACCCCTACAATGAGCAGTTCTTC. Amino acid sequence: CASSVATYPYNEQFF.

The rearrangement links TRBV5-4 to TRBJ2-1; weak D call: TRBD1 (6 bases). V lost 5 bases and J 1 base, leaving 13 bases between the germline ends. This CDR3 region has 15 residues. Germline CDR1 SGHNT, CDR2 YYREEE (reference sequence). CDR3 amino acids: CASSPGAGSYNEQFF. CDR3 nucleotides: TGTGCCAGCAGTCCAGGGGCTGGGTCCTACAATGAGCAGTTCTTC. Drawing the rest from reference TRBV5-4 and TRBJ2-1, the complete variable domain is ETGVTQSPTHLIKTRGQQVTLRCSSQSGHNTVSWYQQALGQGPQFIFQYYREEENGRGNFPPRFSGLQFPNYSSELNVNALELDDSALYLCASSPGAGSYNEQFFGPGTRLTVL.

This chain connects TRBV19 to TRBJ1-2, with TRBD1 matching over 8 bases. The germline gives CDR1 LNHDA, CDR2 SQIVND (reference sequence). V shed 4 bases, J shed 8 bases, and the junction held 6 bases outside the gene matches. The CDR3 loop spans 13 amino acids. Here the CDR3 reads CASSTDRERGYTF. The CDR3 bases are TGTGCCAGTAGTACGGACAGGGAGAGGGGCTACACCTTC. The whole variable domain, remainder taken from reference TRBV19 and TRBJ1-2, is DGGITQSPKYLFRKEGQNVTLSCEQNLNHDAMYWYRQDPGQGLRLIYYSQIVNDFQKGDIAEGYSVSREKKESFPLTVTSAQKNPTAFYLCASSTDRERGYTFGSGTRLTVV.